This T cell receptor (beta chain) was identified in a study of CD8 T cells in ankylosing spondylitis. TCRdb reprocessed the 5' RACE reads with MiXCR, giving one entry per CDR3 protein. The sample lists under 200,000 distinct CDR3 sequences; 9.8% were seen once. Findings of the study overall: Disease-associated clones were reportedly significantly overrepresented in matched ankylosing spondylitis synovial fluid. What appeared characteristic of ankylosing spondylitis blood was a TCR beta motif of fewer than ten highly homologous variants. Some of these motif variants have turned up before, in reports on reactive arthritis synovial fluid and blood.

Germline-derived CDR1 and CDR2 are LGHNA and YSLEER. Trimming left V 3 bases short and J 9 bases short, with 0 bases between. The CDR3 has 8 residues. Notes on this clonotype: Antigen: not known.

This chain connects TRBV4-3 to TRBJ2-7; no reliable D call. This receptor was obtained from a female donor with ankylosing spondylitis or in good health (not recorded which). Sample: blood, either unsorted or a sorted T cell fraction (not recorded which). CDR3 region: CASSQQYF. As DNA, the CDR3 is TGCGCCAGCAGCCAGCAGTACTTC.